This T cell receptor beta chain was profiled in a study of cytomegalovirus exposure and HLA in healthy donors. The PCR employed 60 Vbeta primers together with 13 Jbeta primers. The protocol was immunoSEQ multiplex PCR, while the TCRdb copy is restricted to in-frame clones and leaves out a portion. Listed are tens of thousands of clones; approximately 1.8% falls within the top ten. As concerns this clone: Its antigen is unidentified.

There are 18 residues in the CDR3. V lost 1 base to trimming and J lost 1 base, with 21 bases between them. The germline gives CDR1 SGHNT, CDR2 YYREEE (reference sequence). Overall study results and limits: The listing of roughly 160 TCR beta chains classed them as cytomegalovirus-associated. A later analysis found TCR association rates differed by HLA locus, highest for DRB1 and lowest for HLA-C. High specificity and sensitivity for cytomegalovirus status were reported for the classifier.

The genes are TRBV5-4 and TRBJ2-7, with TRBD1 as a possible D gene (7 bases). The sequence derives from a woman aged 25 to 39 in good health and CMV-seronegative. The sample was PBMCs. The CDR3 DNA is TGTGCCAGCAGCTTGATACACAGGGGACTCCCTAGGTCCTACGAGCAGTACTTC. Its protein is CASSLIHRGLPRSYEQYF.